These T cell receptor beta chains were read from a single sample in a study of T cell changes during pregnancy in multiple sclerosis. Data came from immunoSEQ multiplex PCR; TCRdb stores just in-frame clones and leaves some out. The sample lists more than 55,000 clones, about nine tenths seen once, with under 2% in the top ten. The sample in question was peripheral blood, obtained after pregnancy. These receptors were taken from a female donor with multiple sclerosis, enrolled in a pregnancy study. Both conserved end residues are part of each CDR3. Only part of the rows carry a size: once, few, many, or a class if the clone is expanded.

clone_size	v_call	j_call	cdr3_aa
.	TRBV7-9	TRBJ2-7	CASSLLIDRDEQYF
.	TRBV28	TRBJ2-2	CASRVGGRTSDGELFF
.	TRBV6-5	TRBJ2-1	CASRTPGNEQFF
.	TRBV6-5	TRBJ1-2	CASSYSDRGGYTF
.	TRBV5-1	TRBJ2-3	CASSEALAGGPADTQYF
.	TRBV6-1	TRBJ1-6	CASSDGTGGLWNSPLHF
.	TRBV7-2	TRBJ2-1	CASSRQPGQPLNPDNEQFF
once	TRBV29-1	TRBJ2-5	CSVEEEVGSGETQYF
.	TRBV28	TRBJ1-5	CASSLRYPNQPQHF
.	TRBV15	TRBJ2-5	CATSRLGTSADGTQYF
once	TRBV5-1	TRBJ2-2	CASSPGPSGGDTGELFF
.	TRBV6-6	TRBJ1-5	CASSETGYSNQPQHF
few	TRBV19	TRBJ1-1	CASSSGEAFF
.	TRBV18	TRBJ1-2	CASSPPGTGGASGGYTF
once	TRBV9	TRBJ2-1	CASSVEYMFF
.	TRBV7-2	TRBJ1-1	CASSLTLRTEFREAFF
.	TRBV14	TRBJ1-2	CASSQEFGGATNYGYTF
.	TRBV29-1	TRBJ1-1	CSVGGRSEAFF
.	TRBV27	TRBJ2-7	CASSFDRDSSYEQYF
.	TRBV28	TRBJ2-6	CASSLQGYGANVLTF
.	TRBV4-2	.	CASSQEASGGSYEQYF
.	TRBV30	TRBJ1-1	CAWSGYGEAFF
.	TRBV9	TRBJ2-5	CASSALGLAGTETQYF
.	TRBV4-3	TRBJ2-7	CASSQIQGSETYEQYF
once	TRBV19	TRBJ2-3	CASRLGGVEDTQYF
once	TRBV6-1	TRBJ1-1	CASAWTGGETEAFF
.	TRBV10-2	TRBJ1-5	CASTPGQGSYQPQHF
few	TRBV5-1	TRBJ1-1	CASRTDGTEAFF
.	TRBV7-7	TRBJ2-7	CASSLAPGTGFYEQYF
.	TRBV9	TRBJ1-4	CASSNPSWGVTNEKLFF
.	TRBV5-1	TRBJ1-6	CASSLAGGSYNSPLHF
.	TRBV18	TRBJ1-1	CASSGRRNTEAFF
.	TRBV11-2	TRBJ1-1	CASSLFSTAGNTEAFF
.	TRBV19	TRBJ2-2	CATSELFF
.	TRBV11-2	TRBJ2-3	CASSLLARSTDTQYF
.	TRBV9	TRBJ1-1	CASSLSGSTEAFF
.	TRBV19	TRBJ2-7	CASSIRRRQGESHEQYF
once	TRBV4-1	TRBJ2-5	CASSQGGGLAQETQYF
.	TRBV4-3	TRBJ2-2	CASSQDYGLAGRTGELFF
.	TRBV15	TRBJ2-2	CATSRGRGQDTGELFF
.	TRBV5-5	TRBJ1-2	CASSYDRIVNYGYTF